The next 22 T cell receptor beta chains were all read from a single sample in a study of blood T cell repertoires in COVID-19. Assay: immunoSEQ multiplex PCR; the TCRdb copy retains only in-frame clones and omits some. Seen here are more than 90,000 clones, around 81% observed once, and the top ten hold 3.5% to 5%. The sequenced sample consisted of peripheral blood. The receptors shown here come from a man aged 55 to 70 with acute or convalescent COVID-19.

This clone has a handful of counts. The chain has TRBV6-2 or TRBV6-3 and TRBJ1-5; a weak D match, TRBD1 (6 bases). Germline CDR1 reads MNHEY; CDR2 reads SVGEGT. Trimming left V 6 bases short and J 2 bases short, with 14 bases between. CDR3 length: 15 residues. In DNA form, the CDR3 reads TGTGCCAGCAGCCGTACAGGGATCGGCAATCAGCCCCAGCATTTT. Encoded protein: CASSRTGIGNQPQHF.

The V gene is TRBV24-1, the J gene TRBJ1-2; weak D call: TRBD1 (6 bases). The CDR3 contains 15 residues. Trimming cost V 2 bases and J 10 bases, with 19 bases left between them. Germline-derived CDR1 and CDR2 are KGHDR and SFDVKD. The CDR3 here is CATSDSDSGHRDYTF. The CDR3 DNA follows: TGTGCCACCAGTGATTCGGACAGCGGCCATCGTGACTACACCTTC.

The CDR3 DNA follows: TGTGCCAGCAGCCAATTAACAACCGCTGAAGCTTTCTTT. Amino acid sequence: CASSQLTTAEAFF. V usage is TRBV3-1 (or the pseudogene TRBV3-2) and J usage is TRBJ1-1; D gene unclear. The germline CDR1 and CDR2 sequences are LGHDT and YNNKEL (reference sequence). The CDR3 is 13 residues long. The V end lost 2 bases, the J end lost 6 bases, and 10 bases lay between the germline ends.

The rearrangement links TRBV5-4 to TRBJ2-1; D not certain. V was shortened by 1 base and J by 0 bases, with 8 bases between the two germline ends. The CDR3 contains 15 residues. Germline loops: CDR1 SGHNT, CDR2 YYREEE (reference sequence). The CDR3 nucleotides read TGTGCCAGCAGCTTGAGCGCGGCCTCCTACAATGAGCAGTTCTTC. Translating gives CASSLSAASYNEQFF.

V is TRBV11-2 and J is TRBJ1-6; D call uncertain. V was trimmed by 1 base and J by 10 bases, leaving 11 bases between them. Germline CDR1 reads SGHAT; CDR2 reads FQNNGV. The CDR3 sequence is 14 residues long. The CDR3 DNA reads as TGTGCCAGCAGCTTAGTGGGGAGTGGGTCACCCCTCCACTTT. This gives the protein CASSLVGSGSPLHF.

The genes are TRBV24-1 and TRBJ2-1; 12 bases map to TRBD2. The trim removed 4 bases at V and 7 bases at J, leaving 7 bases unmatched. The V gene's germline CDR1 is KGHDR and CDR2 SFDVKD. The CDR3 runs 16 residues. CDR3 protein: CATSDPLAGGPNEQFF. For the CDR3, the DNA is TGTGCCACCAGTGACCCACTAGCGGGAGGACCTAATGAGCAGTTCTTC.

The chain uses TRBV15 and TRBJ2-1, with 9 bases fitting TRBD2. CDR3 length equals 16 residues. Per germline, CDR1 LNHNV and CDR2 YYDKDF (reference sequence). J lost 4 bases, V lost 1 base, and 5 bases had no gene match. In nucleotides, the CDR3 is TGTGCCACCAGCAGAGGGGCTAGCGGGGTGTACAATGAGCAGTTCTTC. It encodes CATSRGASGVYNEQFF.

The gene calls are TRBV5-6 and TRBJ1-2; 8 bases fit TRBD1. V trimming: 4 bases; J trimming: 4 bases; junction bases outside the gene matches: 6. Germline V gene data show CDR1 as SGHDT and CDR2 as YYEEEE. CDR3 length equals 14 residues. CDR3 region: CASSRDRPSYGYTF. As DNA, the CDR3 is TGTGCCAGCAGCCGGGACAGGCCTTCCTATGGCTACACCTTC.

The J gene is TRBJ1-3, the V gene TRBV10-3; unclear D gene. This CDR3 region has 12 residues. Trimming removed 4 bases from V and 3 bases from J, with 4 bases in between. The germline V gene has CDR1 ENHRY and CDR2 SYGVKD. CDR3 DNA sequence: TGTGCCATCAGTGCCAGTGGAAACACCATATATTTT. Amino acids: CAISASGNTIYF.

This chain uses TRBV7-9 with TRBJ2-2; 7 nucleotides match TRBD1. The CDR3 length is 15 residues. Germline V CDR1 and CDR2: SEHNR, FQNEAQ (reference sequence). Unmatched junction bases numbered 6, after V lost 4 bases and J lost 4 bases. This chain's CDR3 is CASSSPGQTTGELFF. The CDR3 DNA follows: TGTGCCAGCAGCTCCCCGGGACAGACCACCGGGGAGCTGTTTTTT.

This clone was seen a handful of times. J is TRBJ1-2 and V is TRBV5-5, with D possibly matching TRBD1 (5 bases). This CDR3 spans 14 amino acids. V lost 0 bases and J lost 4, with 10 bases in between. CDR1 and CDR2 from the germline V gene are SGHKS and YYEKEE (reference sequence). In nucleotides, the CDR3 is TGTGCCAGCAGCTTGGGGCAGGGCGCCTATGGCTACACCTTC. This gives the protein CASSLGQGAYGYTF.

This clone appeared once. The chain combines TRBV4-1 with TRBJ1-4, with a tentative D call TRBD1 (5 bases). This CDR3 is built from 15 residues. Germline V gene lookup returns CDR1 MGHRA and CDR2 YSYEKL. V was shortened by 1 base and J by 4 bases, with 10 bases between the two germline ends. The CDR3 DNA follows: TGCGCCAGCAGCCAAGTTCAGGGCGGTAATGAAAAACTGTTTTTT. The encoded protein is CASSQVQGGNEKLFF.

The chain recombines TRBV29-1 with TRBJ2-1, with 9 bases that match TRBD2. Germline V lookup: CDR1 SQVTM, CDR2 ANQGSEA. Trimming cost V 4 bases and J 7 bases; bases outside gene matches: 11. The CDR3 length is 15 residues. CDR3 DNA sequence: TGCAGCGTTGGGCGCGCTAGCGGGAATAGGAATGAGCAGTTCTTC. As protein: CSVGRASGNRNEQFF.

This chain joins TRBV6-2 or TRBV6-3 and TRBJ1-5; 7 positions match TRBD1. Trimming cost V 2 bases and J 2 bases; bases outside gene matches: 3. CDR3 length equals 15 residues. Germline assignment: CDR1 MNHEY and CDR2 SVGEGT. DNA of the CDR3: TGTGCCAGCAGTTACCCGGGACAGCGCAATCAGCCCCAGCATTTT. Translation gives CASSYPGQRNQPQHF.

This clone was seen a handful of times. The chain carries TRBV2 and TRBJ1-2; D unresolved. CDR1 SNHLY and CDR2 FYNNEI come from the germline V gene. The germline V and J ends were trimmed by 4 bases and 7 bases, with 19 bases remaining between them. This CDR3 region has 15 residues. CDR3 bases: TGTGCCAGCAGTGCACCAAGCGAGGGAACGTTTGGCTACACCTTC. Protein sequence: CASSAPSEGTFGYTF.

This clone was found once. The chain has TRBV10-3 and TRBJ1-3, with D possibly being TRBD1 (6 bases). The CDR3 covers 14 residues. CDR1 ENHRY and CDR2 SYGVKD come from the germline V gene. Trimming stripped 3 bases from V and 4 bases from J, with 10 bases between. Here the CDR3 reads CAISDLGTGNTIYF. The CDR3, as DNA: TGTGCCATCAGTGATCTGGGGACAGGAAACACCATATATTTT.

The chain combines TRBV6-5 with TRBJ2-7; TRBD1 matches at 7 bases. Per germline, CDR1 MNHEY and CDR2 SVGAGI. The CDR3 runs 14 residues. V gave up 7 bases and J gave up 0 bases; unmatched junction bases: 6. CDR3 region: CASKTTGRSYEQYV. The CDR3 DNA reads TGTGCCAGCAAAACGACAGGGCGCTCCTACGAGCAGTACGTC.

The gene calls are TRBV5-1 and TRBJ2-2; 9 bases fit TRBD1. CDR1 SGHRS and CDR2 YFSETQ come from the germline V gene. This CDR3 contains 14 residues. J gave up 3 bases and V 4 bases, and 1 base lay outside the gene matches. The CDR3 sequence: CASSRTGDTGELFF. CDR3 bases: TGCGCCAGCAGCCGGACAGGGGACACCGGGGAGCTGTTTTTT.

The rearrangement joins TRBV12-5 to TRBJ2-3, with 9 bases that match TRBD1. The junction had 8 bases not matched to a gene; V was cut back by 2 bases and J by 8 bases. The CDR3 is 15 residues long. In germline, CDR1 is LGHNT, CDR2 FRNRAP. CDR3 residues: CASGLWDRELGTQYF. CDR3 DNA sequence: TGTGCTAGTGGTTTGTGGGACAGGGAACTGGGTACGCAGTATTTT.

The rearrangement links TRBV5-6 to TRBJ1-1; 8 positions match TRBD1. The CDR3 length is 15 residues. CDR1 and CDR2 from the germline V gene are SGHDT and YYEEEE. V shed 4 bases and J 3 bases; nucleotides not matched to a gene: 8. The CDR3 coding sequence is TGTGCCAGCAGCGAAACAGGGGGGGAGGACACTGAAGCTTTCTTT. It specifies CASSETGGEDTEAFF.

This rearrangement joins TRBV24-1 to TRBJ1-2, with 9 positions matching TRBD1. Germline V CDR1 and CDR2: KGHDR, SFDVKD. This CDR3 has 14 residues. V gave up 4 bases and J gave up 8 bases; unmatched junction bases: 7. CDR3 protein: CATSDQGQGTGYTF. The CDR3 nucleotides read TGTGCCACCAGTGACCAGGGACAGGGAACCGGCTACACCTTC.

This sequence joins TRBV9 and TRBJ2-3, with 11 bases lining up with TRBD2. Unmatched junction bases numbered 5, after V lost 0 bases and J lost 5 bases. Germline V gene sequence: CDR1 SGDLS, CDR2 YYNGEE. The CDR3 is 16 amino acids. For the CDR3, the DNA is TGTGCCAGCAGCGTAGATCTAGCGGGAGGATTAGATACGCAGTATTTT. This codes for CASSVDLAGGLDTQYF.